The T cell receptor (beta chain) under discussion was sequenced for a study of post-analysis software for immune sequencing data. For the study at large: Secondary progressive, relapsing-remitting and progressive-relapsing multiple sclerosis were among the included disease courses.

cDNA libraries of TCR beta carried unique molecular identifiers. There were about 0.85 to 10 million T cells, and approximately 500,000 cDNA molecules came from them. A single record per CDR3 protein comes from TCRdb applying MiXCR to the PCR reads. The data hold approximately 400,000 distinct CDR3 sequences, with less than 40% observed a single time. Findings and limits, study-wide: Comparison of patients with controls showed about 5 TRBV segments more frequent in patients, TRBV5-6, TRBV5-1 and TRBV20-1 among them. Controls' normalized Chao1 diversity significantly exceeded that of multiple sclerosis patients. Samples prepared in the same batch strongly co-clustered by F measure.

This clonotype was observed a handful of times. Antigen specificity is unknown. The V gene lost 4 bases and the J gene lost 4 bases, with 15 bases spanning the gap. The CDR3 is 15 amino acids. Germline values: CDR1 SGHAT, CDR2 FQNNGV. The chain joins TRBV11-2 to TRBJ2-3; tentatively, D is TRBD2 (6 bases). The sample comprised blood. This clonotype was sampled from a girl between 10 and 17 years old with multiple sclerosis. The CDR3 DNA reads TGTGCCAGCAGCTCCGGGGACTTTAGCGCAGATACGCAGTATTTT. Translated: CASSSGDFSADTQYF.